The clone carrying this TCR beta chain came up many times. Its cognate antigen is unknown. The sample originates from a study of tumor and adjacent non-tumor tissue in lung cancer. The study's findings and limits: Normal lung showed higher cumulative top 100 clone frequency than tumor.

A modified ARM-PCR protocol with three rounds of nested PCR amplified TCRbeta. TCRdb reprocessed the multiplex PCR reads via MiXCR and lists one record per CDR3 protein. The table shows 65,000 to 80,000 distinct CDR3 sequences, with around 73% occurring only once. Per the germline V gene, CDR1 is DFQATT and CDR2 is SNEGSKA (reference sequence). The germline V and J ends were trimmed by 0 bases and 4 bases, with 15 bases remaining between them. CDR3 length: 16 amino acids. RNA was extracted from bulk tissue without any cell sorting. Sample: lung tumor tissue. V is TRBV20-1 and J is TRBJ2-2, with D maybe TRBD2 (6 bases). The TCR was taken from a man in his sixties with non-small cell lung cancer. The CDR3 DNA is TGCAGTGCTAGAGATCGGGCGGGATGGGTCACCGGGGAGCTGTTTTTT. Translation gives CSARDRAGWVTGELFF.